The clone carrying this T cell receptor (beta chain) came up a few times. What it binds is not known. The data stem from a study of blood T cells in healthy people across ages. Study-level results: Age showed a roughly linear inverse relationship with TCR beta diversity per million T cells.

Through a sample-barcoded 5' primer and a J-beta primer mix, a second PCR was run for about 6 to 11 cycles. Each cDNA molecule, via a template-switch adaptor with 12 random nucleotides, was tagged. Via MiXCR, TCRdb re-called the 5' RACE reads, giving one row per CDR3 protein. The sample has roughly 790,000 distinct CDR3 sequences; 40% to 45% are singletons. This CDR3 is built from 14 residues. The V gene's germline CDR1 is MNHNS and CDR2 SASEGT. Trimming left V 6 bases short and J 0 bases short, with 10 bases between. RNA extraction gave at least 5.5 micrograms of total RNA per sample. The chain combines TRBV6-1 with TRBJ2-3; D might be TRBD1 (5 bases). The TCR comes from a woman in her fifties or sixties in good health. Sample: blood. In DNA form, the CDR3 reads TGTGCCAGCAGCAGGGATTCTAGCACAGATACGCAGTATTTT. Protein sequence: CASSRDSSTDTQYF.